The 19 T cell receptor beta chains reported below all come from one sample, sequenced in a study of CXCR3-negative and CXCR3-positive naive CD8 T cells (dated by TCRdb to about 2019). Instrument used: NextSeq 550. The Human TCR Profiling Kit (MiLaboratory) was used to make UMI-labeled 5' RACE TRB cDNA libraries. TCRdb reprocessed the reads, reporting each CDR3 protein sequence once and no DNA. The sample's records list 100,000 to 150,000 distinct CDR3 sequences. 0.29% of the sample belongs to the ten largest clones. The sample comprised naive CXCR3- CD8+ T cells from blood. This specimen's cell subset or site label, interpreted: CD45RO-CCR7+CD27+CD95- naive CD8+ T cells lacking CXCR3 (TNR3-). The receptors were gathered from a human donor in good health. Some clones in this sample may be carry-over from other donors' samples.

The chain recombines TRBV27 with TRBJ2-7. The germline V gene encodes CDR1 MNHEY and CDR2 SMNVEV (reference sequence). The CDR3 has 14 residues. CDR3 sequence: CASSLSLFAVEQYF.

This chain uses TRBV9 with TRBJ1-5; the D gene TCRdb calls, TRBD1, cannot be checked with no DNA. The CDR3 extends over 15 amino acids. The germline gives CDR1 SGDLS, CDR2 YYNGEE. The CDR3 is CASSVGGGGNQPQHF.

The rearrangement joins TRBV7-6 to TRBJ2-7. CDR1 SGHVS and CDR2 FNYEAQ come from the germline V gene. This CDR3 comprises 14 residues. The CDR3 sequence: CASSLDQVSYEQYF.

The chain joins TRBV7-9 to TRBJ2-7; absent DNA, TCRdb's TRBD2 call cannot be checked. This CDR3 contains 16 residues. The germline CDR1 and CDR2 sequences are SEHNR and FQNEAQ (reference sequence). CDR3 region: CASSPALGSSIVEQYF.

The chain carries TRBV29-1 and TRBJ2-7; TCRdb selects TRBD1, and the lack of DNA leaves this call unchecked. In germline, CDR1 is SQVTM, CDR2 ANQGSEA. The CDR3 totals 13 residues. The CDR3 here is CSVGGTASYEQYF.

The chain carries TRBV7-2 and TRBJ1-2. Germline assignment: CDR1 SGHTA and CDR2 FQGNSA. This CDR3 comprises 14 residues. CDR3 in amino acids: CASSSWTVNYGYTF. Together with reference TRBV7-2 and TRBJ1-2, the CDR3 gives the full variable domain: GAGVSQSPSNKVTEKGKDVELRCDPISGHTALYWYRQSLGQGLEFLIYFQGNSAPDKSGLPSDRFSAERTGGSVSTLTIQRTQQEDSAVYLCASSSWTVNYGYTFGSGTRLTVV.

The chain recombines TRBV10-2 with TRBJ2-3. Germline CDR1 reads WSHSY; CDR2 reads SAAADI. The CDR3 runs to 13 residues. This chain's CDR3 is CASIDLLESTQYF.

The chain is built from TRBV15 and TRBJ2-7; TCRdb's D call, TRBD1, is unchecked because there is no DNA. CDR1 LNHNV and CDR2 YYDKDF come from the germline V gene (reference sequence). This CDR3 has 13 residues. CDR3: CATRGESSYEQYF.

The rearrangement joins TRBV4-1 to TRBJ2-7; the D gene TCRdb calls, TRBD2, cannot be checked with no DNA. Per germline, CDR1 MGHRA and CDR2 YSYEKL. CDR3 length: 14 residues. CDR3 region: CASSQAGGSYEQYF.

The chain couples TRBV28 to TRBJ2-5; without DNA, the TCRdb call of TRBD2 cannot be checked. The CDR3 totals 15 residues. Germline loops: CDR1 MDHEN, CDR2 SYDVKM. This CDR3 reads CASSWGLATQETQYF.

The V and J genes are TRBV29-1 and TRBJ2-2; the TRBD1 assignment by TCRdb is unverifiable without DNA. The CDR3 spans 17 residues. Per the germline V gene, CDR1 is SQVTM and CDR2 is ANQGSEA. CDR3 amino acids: CSVVTEAGQLPTGELFF.

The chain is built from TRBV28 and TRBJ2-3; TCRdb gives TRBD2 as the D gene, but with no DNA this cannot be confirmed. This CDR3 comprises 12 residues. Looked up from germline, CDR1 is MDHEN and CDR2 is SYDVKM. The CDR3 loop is CASSSTSNTQYF.

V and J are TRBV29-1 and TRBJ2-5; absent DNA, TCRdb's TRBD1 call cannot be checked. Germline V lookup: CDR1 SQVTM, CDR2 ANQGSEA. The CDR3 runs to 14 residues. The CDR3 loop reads CSVVLVGVMEAQYF.

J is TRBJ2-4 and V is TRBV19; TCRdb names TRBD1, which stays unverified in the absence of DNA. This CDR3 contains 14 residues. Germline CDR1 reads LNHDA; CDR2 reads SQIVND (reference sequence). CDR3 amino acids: CASSIPSGENIQYF.

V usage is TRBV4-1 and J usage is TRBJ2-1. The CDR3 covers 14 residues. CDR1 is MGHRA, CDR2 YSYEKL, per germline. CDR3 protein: CASSQESHYNEQFF.

The CDR3 here is CASSEGTGSGQPQHF. The gene calls are TRBV2 and TRBJ1-5; TCRdb picks TRBD1, but there is no DNA to check that call. CDR3 length: 15 amino acids. The germline V gene has CDR1 SNHLY and CDR2 FYNNEI.

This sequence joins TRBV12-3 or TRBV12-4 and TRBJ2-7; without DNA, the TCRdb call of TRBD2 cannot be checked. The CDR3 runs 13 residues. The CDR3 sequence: CASSAFPRSEQYF.

CDR3 region: CSVEDLGLGYEQYF. The chain uses TRBV29-1 and TRBJ2-7; TCRdb names TRBD1, which stays unverified in the absence of DNA. There are 14 residues in the CDR3. Germline CDR1 reads SQVTM; CDR2 reads ANQGSEA.

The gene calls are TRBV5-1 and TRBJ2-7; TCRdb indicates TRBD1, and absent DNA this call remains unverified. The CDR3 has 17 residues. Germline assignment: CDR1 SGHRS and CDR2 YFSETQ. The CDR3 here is CASSPKVYRDSYYEQYF.